Listed below are T cell receptor beta chains from one sample, sequenced in a study of a mutant IDH1 vaccine in newly diagnosed glioma. Their recognized antigens are unknown. Method: immunoSEQ multiplex PCR; TCRdb's copy keeps in-frame clones and lacks some. The data contain fewer than 85,000 clones, roughly 77% of them singletons. The material sequenced was PBMCs, taken from a glioma patient whose treatment included an IDH1 peptide vaccine. All receptors come from a man in his forties or fifties with glioma. Each CDR3 is given with its conserved first and last residue. The D gene is left open where the match is weak. Clone size is shown for a subset of rows, as once, few, many or a class of expanded clone.

clone_size j_call d_call v_call cdr3_aa cdr3_nt
few TRBJ1-5 TRBD1 TRBV19 CASSIGQGVRDQPQHF TGTGCCAGTAGTATTGGACAGGGCGTTAGGGATCAGCCCCAGCATTTT
NA TRBJ2-3 TRBD1 TRBV7-9 CASSPGTVGPDTQYF TGTGCCAGCAGCCCAGGGACAGTTGGTCCAGATACGCAGTATTTT
NA TRBJ1-5 NA TRBV7-8 CASSLMDRPKGNQPQHF TGTGCCAGCAGCTTAATGGACAGACCTAAAGGCAATCAGCCCCAGCATTTT
NA TRBJ1-3 NA TRBV7-3 CASSLGPTGSGNTIYF TGTGCCAGCAGCTTAGGGCCCACAGGGTCTGGAAACACCATATATTTT
NA TRBJ2-7 NA TRBV11-2 CASSPRLGGYEQYF TGTGCCAGCAGCCCCAGACTAGGTGGCTACGAGCAGTACTTC
few TRBJ1-1 NA TRBV19 CASSKGGTARGAFF TGTGCCAGTAGTAAGGGAGGGACCGCTAGAGGGGCTTTCTTT
NA TRBJ2-1 TRBD2 TRBV28 CASSLGLAYNEQFF TGTGCCAGCAGTTTAGGACTAGCTTACAATGAGCAGTTCTTC
NA TRBJ2-3 NA TRBV5-1 CASSVSSSRDTQYF TGCGCCAGCAGCGTGTCCAGCTCCAGGGATACGCAGTATTTT
NA TRBJ2-2 TRBD2 TRBV11-2 CASSLGLRGGRTGELFF TGTGCCAGCAGCTTAGGCTTACGGGGGGGCCGCACCGGGGAGCTGTTTTTT
NA TRBJ2-7 TRBD2 TRBV30 CALGTIEQYF TGTGCCTTGGGGACTATCGAGCAGTACTTC
NA TRBJ2-2 NA TRBV5-1 CASSLGDRTFTGELFF TGCGCCAGCAGCTTGGGGGACCGCACTTTCACCGGGGAGCTGTTTTTT
NA TRBJ2-7 NA TRBV27 CASSLVEGPYEQYF TGTGCCAGCAGCCTTGTTGAGGGCCCGTACGAGCAGTACTTC
NA TRBJ1-2 NA TRBV7-9 CASSLQRGANYGYTF TGTGCCAGCAGCTTACAGAGAGGAGCTAACTATGGCTACACCTTC
NA TRBJ1-1 NA TRBV19 CASSTGFHTEAFF TGTGCCAGTAGTACTGGGTTTCACACTGAAGCTTTCTTT
NA TRBJ2-7 NA TRBV21-1 CASSVTRGQSSSYEQYF TGTGCCAGCAGTGTTACGAGGGGACAGAGCAGCTCCTACGAGCAGTACTTC
NA TRBJ2-3 NA TRBV9 CASSISLGDTQYF TGTGCCAGCAGCATCAGTCTTGGCGATACGCAGTATTTT
NA TRBJ2-2 TRBD2 TRBV19 CASSTWTSYTGELFF TGTGCCAGTAGTACATGGACTAGCTACACCGGGGAGCTGTTTTTT
once TRBJ1-2 NA TRBV6-6 CASSYQGQSYGYTF TGTGCCAGCAGTTACCAAGGACAGAGCTATGGCTACACCTTC
NA TRBJ1-1 NA TRBV11-3 CASSLEGRTEAFF TGTGCCAGCAGCTTAGAGGGGAGGACTGAAGCTTTCTTT
NA TRBJ1-2 NA TRBV12-5 CASGISRLPHYGYTF TGTGCTAGTGGCATCTCAAGATTGCCGCACTATGGCTACACCTTC
NA TRBJ2-3 TRBD2 TRBV4-3 CASSPTSGSYTDTQYF TGCGCCAGCAGCCCCACGAGCGGGAGTTACACAGATACGCAGTATTTT
few TRBJ1-1 NA TRBV19 CASSMGQAWNTEAFF TGTGCCAGTAGTATGGGGCAGGCCTGGAACACTGAAGCTTTCTTT
NA TRBJ2-2 NA TRBV5-1 CASSFGSDTGELFF TGCGCCAGCAGCTTCGGCAGTGACACCGGGGAGCTGTTTTTT
NA TRBJ2-5 NA TRBV16 CASSQAGAQETQYF TGTGCCAGCAGCCAAGCAGGGGCCCAAGAGACCCAGTACTTC
NA TRBJ2-3 NA TRBV6-4 CASSREYSTDTQYF TGTGCCAGCAGTAGGGAATATAGCACAGATACGCAGTATTTT
NA TRBJ1-5 NA TRBV7-2 CASSPTPGVRGQPQHF TGTGCCAGCAGCCCCACGCCGGGGGTGCGGGGCCAGCCCCAGCATTTT
few TRBJ1-1 NA TRBV5-1 CASSSMNTEAFF TGCGCCAGCAGTTCCATGAACACTGAAGCTTTCTTT